These T cell receptor beta chains were read from a single sample in a study of T cell responses to AZD1222 COVID-19 vaccine. This table comes from immunoSEQ multiplex PCR, and its TCRdb copy is limited to in-frame clones, with some not included. The sample has about 140,000 clones, around 90% seen once; the top ten hold about 3.2%. Sequences were derived from peripheral blood, sampled on day 0 of AZD1222 vaccination. Receptors were obtained from an adult in good health. Each CDR3 is given with its conserved first and last residue. The order of the fields is V gene, clone size, D gene, J gene, CDR3 protein, CDR3 DNA. The D gene is left open where the match is weak. Only part of the rows carry a size: once, few, many, or a class if the clone is expanded.

TRBV7-9	.	.	TRBJ1-3	CASVNSGNTIYF	TGTGCCAGCGTCAACTCTGGAAACACCATATATTTT
TRBV28	.	TRBD1	TRBJ2-7	CASSFQGWGQGLF	TGTGCCAGCAGTTTCCAGGGTTGGGGACAGGGCCTATTC
TRBV28	.	TRBD1	TRBJ1-1	CASRTSAGTGGTEAFF	TGTGCCAGCAGAACCTCGGCCGGGACAGGGGGCACTGAAGCTTTCTTT
TRBV27	once	TRBD1	TRBJ2-7	CASSSPSRDRGREQYF	TGTGCCAGCAGTTCCCCCTCCCGGGACAGGGGACGAGAGCAGTACTTC
TRBV11-1	.	TRBD2	TRBJ2-3	CASSLSLAGETGTQYF	TGTGCCAGCAGCTTATCCCTAGCGGGCGAAACTGGTACGCAGTATTTT
TRBV29-1	.	.	TRBJ1-1	CSVRDYTEAFF	TGCAGCGTCAGGGACTACACTGAAGCTTTCTTT
TRBV5-4	.	.	TRBJ2-1	CASSLPGLQLALNEQFF	TGTGCCAGCAGCTTACCGGGACTCCAGCTAGCCCTCAATGAGCAGTTCTTC
TRBV4-1	.	TRBD1	TRBJ2-1	CASSQEIPGQANNEQFF	TGCGCCAGCAGCCAAGAAATTCCGGGACAGGCTAACAATGAGCAGTTCTTC
TRBV7-2	.	.	TRBJ1-1	CASSLARQASEAFF	TGTGCCAGCAGCTTAGCGCGGCAGGCGAGTGAAGCTTTCTTT
TRBV5-1	.	TRBD1	TRBJ1-3	CASAPQGGLDTIYF	TGCGCCAGCGCTCCCCAGGGGGGTTTGGACACCATATATTTT
TRBV6-5	.	TRBD1	TRBJ1-1	CASYRGGNTEAFF	TGTGCCAGCTACAGGGGTGGTAACACTGAAGCTTTCTTT
TRBV27	.	.	TRBJ2-1	CASSLSPSYNEQFF	TGTGCCAGCAGTTTATCCCCTTCCTACAATGAGCAGTTCTTC
TRBV4-1	.	.	TRBJ2-7	CASSQRDTGSYEQYF	TGCGCCAGCAGCCAGCGGGATACCGGATCCTACGAGCAGTACTTC